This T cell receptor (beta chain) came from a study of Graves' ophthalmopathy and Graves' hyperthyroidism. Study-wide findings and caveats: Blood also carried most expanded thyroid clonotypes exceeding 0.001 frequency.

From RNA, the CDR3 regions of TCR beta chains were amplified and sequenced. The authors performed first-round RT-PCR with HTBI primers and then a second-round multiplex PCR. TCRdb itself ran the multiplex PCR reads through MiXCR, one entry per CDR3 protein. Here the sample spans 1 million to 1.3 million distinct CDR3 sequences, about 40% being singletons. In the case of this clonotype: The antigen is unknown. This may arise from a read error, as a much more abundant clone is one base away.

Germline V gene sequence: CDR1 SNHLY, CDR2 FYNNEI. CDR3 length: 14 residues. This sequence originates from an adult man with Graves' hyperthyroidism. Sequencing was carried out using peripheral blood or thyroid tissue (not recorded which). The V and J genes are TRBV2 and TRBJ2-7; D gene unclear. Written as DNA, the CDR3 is TGTGCCAGCAGTGCTCTGCTATTTGAGTACGCGCAGTACTTC. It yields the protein CASSALLFEYAQYF.